This T cell receptor beta chain comes out of a study of cytomegalovirus exposure and HLA in healthy donors. Germline CDR1 is SGHAT and CDR2 is FQNNGV. The CDR3 has 17 residues. V was cut by 5 bases and J by 4 bases, with 23 bases left in between. PCR primers comprised 60 Vbeta and 13 Jbeta primers. Repertoires were generated with immunoSEQ multiplex PCR, while TCRdb's copy carries only in-frame clones and drops some. The data show around 65,000 clones, approximately 77% seen once. The clonotype comes from a woman in her 30s in good health and CMV-seropositive. V is TRBV11-2 and J is TRBJ1-2, with D unresolved. Specimen: PBMCs. CDR3 nucleotides: TGTGCCAGCAGCCCATCCGGGTCGCGGTCCGTAATCTATGGCTACACCTTC. This codes for CASSPSGSRSVIYGYTF.